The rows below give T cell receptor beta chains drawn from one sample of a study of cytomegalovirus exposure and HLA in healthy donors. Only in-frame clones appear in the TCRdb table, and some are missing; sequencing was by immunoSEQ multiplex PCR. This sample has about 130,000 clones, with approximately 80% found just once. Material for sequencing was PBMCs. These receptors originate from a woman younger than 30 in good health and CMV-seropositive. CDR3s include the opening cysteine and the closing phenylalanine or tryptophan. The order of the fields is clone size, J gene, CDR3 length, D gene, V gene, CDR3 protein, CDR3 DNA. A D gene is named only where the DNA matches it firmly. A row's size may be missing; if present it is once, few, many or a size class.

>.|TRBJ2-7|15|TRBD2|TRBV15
CATSRGGLAGDEQYF
TGTGCCACCAGCAGAGGGGGACTAGCGGGCGACGAGCAGTACTTC
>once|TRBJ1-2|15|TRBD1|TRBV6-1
CASSGGDRGFYGYTF
TGTGCCAGCAGTGGGGGGGACAGGGGGTTTTATGGCTACACCTTC
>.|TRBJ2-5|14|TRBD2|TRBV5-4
CASSLQGEGETQYF
TGTGCCAGCAGCTTGCAAGGGGAGGGAGAGACCCAGTACTTC
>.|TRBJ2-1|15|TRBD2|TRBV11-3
CASSYSGGSYNEQFF
TGTGCCAGCAGCTACAGCGGGGGGTCTTACAATGAGCAGTTCTTC
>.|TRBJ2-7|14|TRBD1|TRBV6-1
CASSSRQGAKEQYF
TGTGCCAGCAGTTCACGGCAGGGGGCTAAAGAGCAGTACTTC
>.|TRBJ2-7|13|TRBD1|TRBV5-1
CASSWGQAYEQYF
TGCGCCAGCAGCTGGGGACAGGCCTACGAGCAGTACTTC
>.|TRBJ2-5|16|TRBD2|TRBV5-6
CASSPGLAGPQETQYF
TGTGCCAGCAGCCCTGGACTAGCGGGCCCCCAAGAGACCCAGTACTTC
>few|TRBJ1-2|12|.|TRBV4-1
CASSQSPTGYTF
TGCGCCAGCAGCCAATCTCCCACAGGCTACACCTTC
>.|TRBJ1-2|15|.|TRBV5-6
CASSLVSSGGYGYTF
TGTGCCAGCAGCTTGGTGTCTAGCGGGGGCTATGGCTACACCTTC
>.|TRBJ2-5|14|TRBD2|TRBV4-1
CASSLGGNQETQYF
TGCGCCAGCAGCCTCGGGGGGAACCAAGAGACCCAGTACTTC
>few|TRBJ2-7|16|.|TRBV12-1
CASSPVVDRSTYEQYF
TGTGCCAGCAGCCCTGTGGTGGACAGGAGCACCTACGAGCAGTACTTC
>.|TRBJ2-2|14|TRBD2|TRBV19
CASGLAGTGGELFF
TGTGCCAGCGGACTAGCGGGGACGGGGGGGGAGCTGTTTTTT
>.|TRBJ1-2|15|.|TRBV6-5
CASRRQWTGNYGYTF
TGTGCCAGCAGGCGCCAATGGACGGGAAACTATGGCTACACCTTC
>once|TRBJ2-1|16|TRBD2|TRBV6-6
CASSYYLLAGNNEQFF
TGTGCCAGCAGTTACTATTTACTAGCGGGGAACAATGAGCAGTTCTTC
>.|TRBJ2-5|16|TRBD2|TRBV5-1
CASSLAGAGAWETQYF
TGCGCCAGCAGCTTGGCCGGAGCGGGGGCTTGGGAGACCCAGTACTTC
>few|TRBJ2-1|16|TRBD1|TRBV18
CASSPGQGAAYNEQFF
TGTGCCAGCTCACCCGGACAGGGGGCTGCATACAATGAGCAGTTCTTC
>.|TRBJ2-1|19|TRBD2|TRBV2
CASRGRGLGLAGGLGEQFF
TGTGCCAGCAGGGGGCGGGGATTGGGACTAGCGGGGGGGCTTGGTGAGCAGTTCTTC
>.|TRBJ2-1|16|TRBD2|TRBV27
CASSLLLAGGLNEQFF
TGTGCCAGCAGTCTTTTGCTAGCGGGGGGTCTGAATGAGCAGTTCTTC
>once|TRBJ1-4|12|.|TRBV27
CASTRDGEKLFF
TGTGCCAGCACGCGGGATGGTGAAAAACTGTTTTTT
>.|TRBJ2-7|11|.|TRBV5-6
CASTSGGHLDF
TGTGCCAGCACCTCGGGGGGCCACCTGGACTTC
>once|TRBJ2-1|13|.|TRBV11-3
CASSVRGGYEQFF
TGTGCCAGCAGCGTGAGGGGGGGCTATGAGCAGTTCTTC
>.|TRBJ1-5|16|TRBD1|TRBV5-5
CASSLGTGISNQPQHF
TGTGCCAGCAGCTTGGGGACAGGGATATCGAATCAGCCCCAGCATTTT
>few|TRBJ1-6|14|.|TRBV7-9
CASSFGGDNSPLHF
TGTGCCAGCAGCTTCGGGGGGGACAATTCACCCCTCCACTTT
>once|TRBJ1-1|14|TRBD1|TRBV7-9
CASSPRQGTTEAFF
TGTGCCAGCAGCCCTAGACAGGGGACCACTGAAGCTTTCTTT
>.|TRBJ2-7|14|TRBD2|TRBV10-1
CASSNSGGFLEQYF
TGCGCCAGCAGTAATAGCGGGGGCTTCCTCGAGCAGTACTTC
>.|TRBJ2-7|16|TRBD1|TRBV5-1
CASSLPEAGGSDEQYF
TGCGCCAGCAGCTTGCCAGAGGCAGGGGGTTCGGACGAGCAGTACTTC
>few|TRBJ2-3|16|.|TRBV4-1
CASSQWAGASLDTQYF
TGCGCCAGCAGCCAATGGGCGGGGGCTTCCCTAGATACGCAGTATTTT
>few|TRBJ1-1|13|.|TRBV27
CASSWIGDTEAFF
TGTGCCAGCAGTTGGATCGGGGACACTGAAGCTTTCTTT
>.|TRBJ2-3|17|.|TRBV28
CASSPLPGGGRTDTQYF
TGTGCCAGCAGTCCCTTGCCGGGCGGGGGCCGCACAGATACGCAGTATTTT
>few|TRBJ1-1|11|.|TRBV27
CASGYGTEAFF
TGTGCCAGCGGTTACGGCACTGAAGCTTTCTTT
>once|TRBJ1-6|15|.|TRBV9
CASSVQGSLDSPLHF
TGTGCCAGCAGCGTACAGGGTTCATTGGATTCACCCCTCCACTTT
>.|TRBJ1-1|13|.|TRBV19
CASSWQENTEAFF
TGTGCCAGTAGTTGGCAGGAGAACACTGAAGCTTTCTTT
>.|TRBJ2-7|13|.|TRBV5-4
CASSLDGQYEQYF
TGTGCCAGCAGCCTCGATGGACAGTACGAGCAGTACTTC
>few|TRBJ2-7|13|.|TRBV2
CASRARGAHEQYF
TGTGCCAGCAGAGCCAGGGGGGCCCACGAGCAGTACTTC
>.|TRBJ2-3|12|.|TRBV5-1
CASSFHTDTQYF
TGCGCCAGCAGCTTTCACACAGATACGCAGTATTTT
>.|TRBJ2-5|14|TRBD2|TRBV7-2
CASSFSGGAETQYF
TGTGCCAGCAGCTTTAGCGGGGGGGCCGAGACCCAGTACTTC
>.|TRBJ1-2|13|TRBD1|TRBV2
CASGGQSGYGYTF
TGTGCCAGCGGGGGACAGTCTGGCTATGGCTACACCTTC
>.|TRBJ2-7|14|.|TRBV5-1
CASSSPGVVHEQYF
TGCGCCAGCAGCTCTCCAGGGGTTGTCCACGAGCAGTACTTC
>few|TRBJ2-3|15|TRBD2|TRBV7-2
CASSLGTSVADTQYF
TGTGCCAGCAGCTTAGGGACTAGCGTCGCAGATACGCAGTATTTT
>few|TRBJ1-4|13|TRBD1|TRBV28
CASGTGAGEKLFF
TGTGCCAGCGGGACAGGGGCTGGTGAAAAACTGTTTTTT
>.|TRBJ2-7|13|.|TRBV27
CASSWGVGYEQYF
TGTGCCAGCAGTTGGGGAGTCGGCTACGAGCAGTACTTC
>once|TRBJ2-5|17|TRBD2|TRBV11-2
CASSLEAWGLVSETQYF
TGTGCCAGCAGCTTAGAGGCTTGGGGACTAGTCTCGGAGACCCAGTACTTC
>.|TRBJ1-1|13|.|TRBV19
CASQLGGNTEAFF
TGTGCCAGTCAACTCGGGGGGAACACTGAAGCTTTCTTT
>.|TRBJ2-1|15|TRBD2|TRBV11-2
CASSLRLAGGREQFF
TGTGCCAGCAGCTTACGGCTAGCGGGGGGTCGTGAGCAGTTCTTC
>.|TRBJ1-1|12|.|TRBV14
CASSRGGTEAFF
TGTGCCAGCAGCCGGGGCGGAACTGAAGCTTTCTTT
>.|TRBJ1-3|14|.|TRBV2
CASSEDLSGNTIYF
TGTGCCAGCAGTGAAGACCTATCTGGAAACACCATATATTTT
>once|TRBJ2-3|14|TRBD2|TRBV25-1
CASSGGGETDTQYF
TGTGCCAGCAGTGGCGGGGGGGAAACAGATACGCAGTATTTT
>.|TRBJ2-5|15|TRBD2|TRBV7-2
CASSSSGGAGETQYF
TGTGCCAGCAGCTCGAGCGGGGGGGCTGGCGAGACCCAGTACTTC
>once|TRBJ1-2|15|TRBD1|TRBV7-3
CSSSRQGAGNYGYTF
TGTTCCAGCAGCCGACAGGGGGCAGGAAACTATGGCTACACCTTC
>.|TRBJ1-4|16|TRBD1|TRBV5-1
CASSLATGATNEKLFF
TGCGCCAGCAGCCTGGCTACAGGGGCAACTAATGAAAAACTGTTTTTT
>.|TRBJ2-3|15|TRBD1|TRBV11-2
CASSSTGGGTDTQYF
TGTGCCAGCAGCTCGACAGGGGGTGGGACAGATACGCAGTATTTT
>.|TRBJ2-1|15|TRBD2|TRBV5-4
CASSLRGGAYNEQFF
TGTGCCAGCAGCTTGCGGGGGGGGGCATACAATGAGCAGTTCTTC
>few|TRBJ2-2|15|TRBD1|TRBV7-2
CASSSRQGNAGELFF
TGTGCCAGCAGCTCAAGACAGGGTAACGCCGGGGAGCTGTTTTTT
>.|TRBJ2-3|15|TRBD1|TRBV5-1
CASSLDRGFSDTQYF
TGCGCCAGCAGCTTGGACAGGGGGTTTTCAGATACGCAGTATTTT
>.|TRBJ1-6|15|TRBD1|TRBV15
CATSSRTGENSPLHF
TGTGCCACCAGCTCAAGGACAGGGGAAAATTCACCCCTCCACTTT
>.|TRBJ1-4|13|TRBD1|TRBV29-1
CSVEGQPNEKLFF
TGCAGCGTTGAGGGACAGCCTAATGAAAAACTGTTTTTT
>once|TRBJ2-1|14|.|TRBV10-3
CAIRPGQPYNEQFF
TGTGCCATCAGACCAGGGCAGCCGTACAATGAGCAGTTCTTC
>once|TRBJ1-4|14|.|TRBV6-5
CASSPGSGGEKLFF
TGTGCCAGCAGTCCAGGGTCAGGCGGTGAAAAACTGTTTTTT
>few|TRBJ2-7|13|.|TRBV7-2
CASSSSRVGEQYF
TGTGCCAGCAGCTCGAGTCGGGTGGGCGAGCAGTACTTC
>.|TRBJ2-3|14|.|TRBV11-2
CASSKRQLVDTQYF
TGTGCCAGCAGCAAGAGACAGCTGGTAGATACGCAGTATTTT